Listed here are 9 T cell receptor beta chains from one sample, sequenced in a study of T cell repertoires in cytomegalovirus infection. Antigen specificity for these receptors is unknown. In TCRdb, the reads were re-called with MiXCR into one record per CDR3 protein. The table shows 310,000 or so distinct CDR3 sequences, with approximately 25% occurring only once. Source: cultured PBMCs, taken from culture after CMV antigen stimulation. These TCRs come from a human donor in good health (CMV status not recorded). Some clones in this sample may be carry-over from other donors' samples.

The chain has TRBV20-1 and TRBJ2-7; D possibly corresponds to TRBD2 (7 bases). CDR1 and CDR2 (germline): DFQATT, SNEGSKA (reference sequence). The V gene lost 1 base and the J gene lost 6 bases, with 19 bases spanning the gap. The CDR3 loop spans 15 amino acids. CDR3 bases: TGCAGTGCTAGAGGCCTACTAGGGGGAGGGGGCGAGCAGTACTTC. As protein: CSARGLLGGGGEQYF.

This chain uses TRBV20-1 with TRBJ2-3; no clear D gene. The V and J ends lost 3 bases and 0 bases respectively, with 10 bases between them. Per the germline V gene, CDR1 is DFQATT and CDR2 is SNEGSKA (reference sequence). CDR3 length: 14 residues. The CDR3 region has the DNA TGCAGTGCTAGTCTGCCAACTAGCACAGATACGCAGTATTTT. This sequence encodes CSASLPTSTDTQYF.

This clonotype was seen repeatedly, ten times or more. The chain links TRBV7-6 to TRBJ1-6; TRBD1 might be the D (6 bases). There are 15 residues in the CDR3. With 1 base removed from V and 6 bases from J, the gap between germline ends came to 10 bases. Germline-derived CDR1 and CDR2 are SGHVS and FNYEAQ. In nucleotides, the CDR3 is TGTGCCAGCAGCTTAGACGGGGGCGGTAATTCACCCCTCCACTTT. It is translated as CASSLDGGGNSPLHF. Variable domain in full (rest from reference TRBV7-6 and TRBJ1-6): GAGVSQSPRYKVTKRGQDVALRCDPISGHVSLYWYRQALGQGPEFLTYFNYEAQQDKSGLPNDRFSAERPEGSISTLTIQRTEQRDSAMYRCASSLDGGGNSPLHFGNGTRLTVT.

This clonotype was counted many times. The chain has TRBV7-2 and TRBJ2-5, with 10 bases fitting TRBD2. The CDR3 runs 15 residues. Germline CDR1 SGHTA, CDR2 FQGNSA. The ends lost 0 bases at V and 4 bases at J; junction bases unmatched: 2. The DNA for the CDR3 is TGTGCCAGCAGCTTAGCCCCTAGCGGGAGAGAGACCCAGTACTTC. This gives the protein CASSLAPSGRETQYF.

Only a few counts were recorded for this clonotype. This chain joins TRBV19 and TRBJ2-2; 10 bases match TRBD2. The CDR3 has 15 amino acids. Trimming took 5 bases from V and 7 from J; bases not matched to a gene: 7. Germline assignment: CDR1 LNHDA and CDR2 SQIVND (reference sequence). The CDR3 sequence: CASSVSGRAIGELFF. CDR3 in DNA: TGTGCCAGTAGTGTAAGCGGGAGGGCCATCGGGGAGCTGTTTTTT. The variable domain in full, completed from reference TRBV19 and TRBJ2-2, reads DGGITQSPKYLFRKEGQNVTLSCEQNLNHDAMYWYRQDPGQGLRLIYYSQIVNDFQKGDIAEGYSVSREKKESFPLTVTSAQKNPTAFYLCASSVSGRAIGELFFGEGSRLTVL.

The sample holds a few counts of this clonotype. The V and J genes are TRBV6-1 and TRBJ2-1; 13 positions match TRBD2. The CDR3 sequence is 16 residues long. Germline assignment: CDR1 MNHNS and CDR2 SASEGT. Losses at the gene ends were 6 bases for V and 7 bases for J; bases not matched to a gene: 9. The CDR3: CASRAGLAGVSNEQFF. CDR3 sequence (DNA): TGTGCCAGCAGAGCAGGACTAGCGGGAGTTAGTAATGAGCAGTTCTTC.

This sequence joins TRBV10-2 and TRBJ2-1, with TRBD2 matching over 7 bases. Germline CDR1 is WSHSY and CDR2 is SAAADI. CDR3 length: 15 amino acids. The ends lost 0 bases at V and 7 bases at J; junction bases unmatched: 6. The CDR3 nucleotides read TGCGCCAGCAGTGAGTCGGGAGGGATGGGTAATGAGCAGTTCTTC. Residues: CASSESGGMGNEQFF.

With regard to this clonotype: Since no conserved phenylalanine or tryptophan closes the CDR3, a read error is the likely cause. V usage is TRBV6-4 and J usage is TRBJ2-3; 10 nucleotides align to TRBD1. The length of the CDR3 is 14 residues. Germline-derived CDR1 and CDR2 are MRHNA and SNTAGT. The J segment lost 4 bases and the V segment lost 2 bases, leaving 0 bases of the junction unmatched. In nucleotides, the CDR3 is TGTGCCAGCAGTGACGGACAGGGGGCAGATACGCAGTATCTT. Translation: CASSDGQGADTQYL.

There are a few counts of this clonotype. The V gene is TRBV6-2 or TRBV6-3, the J gene TRBJ2-7; D not resolved. The CDR3 spans 13 residues. Germline CDR1 and CDR2: MNHEY and SVGEGT. The V end lost 3 bases, the J end lost 3 bases, and 9 bases lay between the germline ends. The CDR3 sequence is CASSYGRRYEQYF. The CDR3 coding sequence is TGTGCCAGCAGTTATGGTAGACGCTACGAGCAGTACTTC.